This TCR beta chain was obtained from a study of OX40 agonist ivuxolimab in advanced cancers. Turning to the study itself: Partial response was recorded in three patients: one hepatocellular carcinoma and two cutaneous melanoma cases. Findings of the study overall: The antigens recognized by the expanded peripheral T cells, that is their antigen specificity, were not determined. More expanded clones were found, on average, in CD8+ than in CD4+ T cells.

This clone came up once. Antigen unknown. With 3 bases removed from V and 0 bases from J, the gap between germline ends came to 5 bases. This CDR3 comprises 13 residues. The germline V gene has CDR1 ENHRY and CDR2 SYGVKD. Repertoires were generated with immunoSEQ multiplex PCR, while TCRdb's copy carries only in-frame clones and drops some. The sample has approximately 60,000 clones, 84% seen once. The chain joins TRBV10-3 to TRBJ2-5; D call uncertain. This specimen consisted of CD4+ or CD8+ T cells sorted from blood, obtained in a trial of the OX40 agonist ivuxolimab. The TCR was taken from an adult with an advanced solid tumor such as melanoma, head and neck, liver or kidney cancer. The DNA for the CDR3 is TGTGCCATCAGTGAATCGTACCAAGAGACCCAGTACTTC. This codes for CAISESYQETQYF.